These 26 T cell receptor beta chains originate from one sample sequenced in a study of shared clonotypes between healthy human individuals. Clones were sequenced by immunoSEQ multiplex PCR, and TCRdb holds only the in-frame ones, with some missing. Of over 400,000 clones in the sample, approximately 81% were seen once. Sequencing was carried out using PBMCs. The receptors originated from a woman in her thirties or forties in good health. Some clones in this sample may be carry-over from other donors' samples.

This clone occurred many times. This chain uses TRBV5-4 with TRBJ1-4, with 9 bases identical to TRBD1. This CDR3 region has 18 residues. V shed 4 bases, J shed 0 bases, and the junction held 10 bases outside the gene matches. Germline loops: CDR1 SGHNT, CDR2 YYREEE (reference sequence). In DNA, the CDR3 is TGTGCCAGCAGCGCAGGGACAGGGCATTTTGCAACTAATGAAAAACTGTTTTTT. Protein: CASSAGTGHFATNEKLFF.

The rearrangement links TRBV18 to TRBJ2-5; no clear D gene. Germline CDR1 and CDR2: KGHSH and LQKENI. This CDR3 has 14 residues. V was trimmed by 7 bases and J by 5 bases, leaving 17 bases between them. The CDR3 DNA follows: TGTGCCAGCTGTCCCACGGGCCGGGCGGAGACCCAGTACTTC. Its protein is CASCPTGRAETQYF.

The chain recombines TRBV9 with TRBJ2-2; TRBD2 is a possible D gene (5 bases). Trimming took 4 bases from V and 2 from J, leaving 9 bases between them. Germline CDR1 and CDR2: SGDLS and YYNGEE. This CDR3 comprises 14 residues. CDR3 region: CASSITSNTGELFF. The CDR3 DNA reads as TGTGCCAGCAGCATAACTAGTAACACCGGGGAGCTGTTTTTT. The whole variable domain, filled in from reference TRBV9 and TRBJ2-2, reads DSGVTQTPKHLITATGQRVTLRCSPRSGDLSVYWYQQSLDQGLQFLIQYYNGEERAKGNILERFSAQQFPDLHSELNLSSLELGDSALYFCASSITSNTGELFFGEGSRLTVL.

This clone was seen a few times. V usage is TRBV15 and J usage is TRBJ2-2, with a weak D call TRBD1 (5 bases). The CDR3 is 19 amino acids. In germline, CDR1 is LNHNV, CDR2 YYDKDF (reference sequence). V dropped 1 base and J dropped 0 bases, with 18 bases sitting between them. The CDR3 is CATSRVFLPRTTNTGELFF. Written as DNA, the CDR3 is TGTGCCACCAGCAGAGTCTTCCTGCCCCGGACAACGAACACCGGGGAGCTGTTTTTT.

This clone has at least ten counts. The sample contains more than one DNA sequence encoding this CDR3. The gene calls are TRBV28 and TRBJ2-7; D possibly uses TRBD1 or TRBD2 (7 bases each). V shed 2 bases and J shed 0 bases, with 11 bases lying between them. Germline V gene data show CDR1 as MDHEN and CDR2 as SYDVKM. There are 15 residues in the CDR3. CDR3 sequence reads: CASSLSGTASYEQYF. CDR3 DNA: TGTGCCAGCAGTTTAAGCGGGACAGCCTCCTACGAGCAGTACTTC.

This chain joins TRBV28 and TRBJ1-5, with D perhaps TRBD1 (6 bases). Trimming took off 1 base at V and 7 bases at J, with 14 bases between the two ends. This CDR3 region has 15 residues. Germline CDR1 MDHEN, CDR2 SYDVKM. In DNA, the CDR3 is TGTGCCAGCAGTTTATCGCTACAGGGTGGACAGCCCCAGCATTTT. This gives the protein CASSLSLQGGQPQHF.

This clone showed up just a few times. Only one base separates this from a far larger clonotype, so it likely reflects a read error. At the DNA level, this CDR3 is encoded by other sequences in the same sample as well. The gene calls are TRBV29-1 and TRBJ1-2; TRBD1 matches 7 bases. The CDR3 totals 15 residues. Germline CDR1 and CDR2: SQVTM and ANQGSEA. The CDR3 DNA reads as TGCAGCGTCCCTGCAACAGGGGACATCTACTATGGCTACACCTTT. Its protein is CSVPATGDIYYGYTF.

This chain connects TRBV7-2 to TRBJ1-2; no firm D call. The CDR3 covers 13 residues. CDR1 and CDR2 (germline): SGHTA, FQGNSA. The germline V and J ends were trimmed by 5 bases and 5 bases, with 12 bases remaining between them. The CDR3 protein is CASSRSGDYGYTF. The CDR3 DNA sequence: TGTGCCAGCAGCCGCTCAGGAGATTATGGCTACACCTTC. The full variable domain, in which reference TRBV7-2 and TRBJ1-2 provide the parts outside the CDR3, is GAGVSQSPSNKVTEKGKDVELRCDPISGHTALYWYRQSLGQGLEFLIYFQGNSAPDKSGLPSDRFSAERTGGSVSTLTIQRTQQEDSAVYLCASSRSGDYGYTFGSGTRLTVV.

The genes are TRBV15 and TRBJ1-1; the match to TRBD1 covers 7 bases. V gave up 1 base and J gave up 11 bases; unmatched junction bases: 13. The germline CDR1 and CDR2 sequences are LNHNV and YYDKDF (reference sequence). The CDR3 loop spans 15 amino acids. CDR3 sequence: CATSRVVRGAGNAFF. CDR3 nucleotides: TGTGCCACCAGCAGAGTGGTCAGGGGGGCAGGGAATGCTTTCTTT.

The genes are TRBV7-8 and TRBJ2-3; 14 nucleotides match TRBD2. The CDR3 length is 15 residues. Trimming took 5 bases from V and 10 from J; bases not matched to a gene: 8. The germline V gene has CDR1 SGHVS and CDR2 FQNEAQ. CDR3 amino acids: CASSLPGLAGVAQYF. DNA of the CDR3: TGTGCCAGCAGCCTCCCGGGACTAGCGGGAGTAGCGCAGTATTTT.

This rearrangement joins TRBV28 to TRBJ1-1, with 7 nucleotides matching TRBD1. This CDR3 region has 14 residues. Germline CDR1 and CDR2: MDHEN and SYDVKM. Trimming at V came to 4 bases and at J to 5 bases, leaving 7 bases not matched to a gene. The CDR3 reads CASSYRQGSTEAFF. The CDR3 region has the DNA TGTGCCAGCAGTTATCGACAGGGAAGTACTGAAGCTTTCTTT. The complete variable domain, with remaining parts taken from reference TRBV28 and TRBJ1-1, reads DVKVTQSSRYLVKRTGEKVFLECVQDMDHENMFWYRQDPGLGLRLIYFSYDVKMKEKGDIPEGYSVSREKKERFSLILESASTNQTSMYLCASSYRQGSTEAFFGQGTRLTVV.

As regards this clone: One base separates it from a far larger clone, so it is likely a read error. Other DNA variants within this sample encode the same CDR3. The chain joins TRBV7-3 to TRBJ2-1; possible D gene TRBD2, 5 bases. CDR1 is SGHTA, CDR2 FQGTGA, per germline. This CDR3 is 13 amino acids long. V gave up 1 base and J gave up 4 bases, with 5 bases separating them. The CDR3 protein is CASSLSGYNEQFF. The DNA for the CDR3 is TGTGCCAGCAGCTTAAGCGGGTACAATGAGCAGTTCTTC.

The chain is built from TRBV28 and TRBJ2-2; 10 bases are shared with TRBD1. Germline CDR1 and CDR2: MDHEN and SYDVKM. After removal of 6 bases from V and 4 bases from J, the junction contained 17 bases not matched to a gene. The CDR3 loop spans 19 amino acids. The DNA for the CDR3 is TGTGCCAGCAGCACTGGAGGGACAGGGGCCCCTATGGGCACCGGGGAGCTGTTTTTT. Translation gives CASSTGGTGAPMGTGELFF.

CDR3 DNA sequence: TGTGCCAGCACCGAGACAGGGGTTAACTATGGCTACACCTTC. Amino acids: CASTETGVNYGYTF. V is TRBV9 and J is TRBJ1-2; TRBD1 matches 8 bases. The germline V gene encodes CDR1 SGDLS and CDR2 YYNGEE. V dropped 6 bases and J dropped 1; count of bases not matched to a gene: 5. The CDR3 sequence is 14 residues long.

This rearrangement joins TRBV5-1 to TRBJ2-5; weak D call: TRBD1 (5 bases). Germline CDR1 and CDR2: SGHRS and YFSETQ. The CDR3 totals 15 residues. Trimming cost V 0 bases and J 5 bases, with 14 bases left between them. CDR3 sequence: CASSLAGAMGETQYF. The DNA of the CDR3 is TGCGCCAGCAGCTTGGCTGGGGCCATGGGGGAGACCCAGTACTTC.

This clone was recorded a few times. This sequence joins TRBV27 and TRBJ2-2, with 7 positions matching TRBD1. The germline V gene has CDR1 MNHEY and CDR2 SMNVEV (reference sequence). With 7 bases clipped from V and 1 base from J, the junction kept 6 bases outside the gene matches. This CDR3 is built from 15 residues. The CDR3 DNA reads as TGTGCCAGCACCCGGACAGGCGGGAACACCGGGGAGCTGTTTTTT. Its translation is CASTRTGGNTGELFF.

V usage is TRBV7-9 and J usage is TRBJ2-3; a possible D gene is TRBD2 (6 bases). The CDR3 totals 15 residues. The germline V gene encodes CDR1 SEHNR and CDR2 FQNEAQ (reference sequence). Trimming took 9 bases from V and 2 from J, leaving 18 bases between them. The CDR3 nucleotides are TGTGCCAGTGCTTTGATGGGGGGTTACACAGATACGCAGTATTTT. Translating gives CASALMGGYTDTQYF.

V usage is TRBV18 and J usage is TRBJ2-2, with 7 bases lining up with TRBD1. The CDR3 has 15 residues. In germline, CDR1 is KGHSH, CDR2 LQKENI. J lost 1 base, V lost 4 bases, and 3 bases had no gene match. CDR3 residues: CASSLGQENTGELFF. CDR3 sequence (DNA): TGTGCCAGCTCACTCGGACAGGAGAACACCGGGGAGCTGTTTTTT.

The chain uses TRBV5-6 and TRBJ2-7; D is possibly TRBD2 (5 bases). V was pared by 2 bases and J by 6 bases, with 12 bases between. Germline V gene lookup returns CDR1 SGHDT and CDR2 YYEEEE. This CDR3 region has 13 residues. The CDR3 is CASSFGSRGEQYF. CDR3 DNA sequence: TGTGCCAGCAGCTTCGGCTCCCGGGGCGAGCAGTACTTC.

This clone appeared a few times. One end of the junction varies from germline; a read error may be responsible. The gene calls are TRBV18 and TRBJ1-1; TRBD1 agrees at 8 bases. Germline V CDR1 and CDR2: KGHSH, LQKENI. CDR3 length equals 14 residues. This chain's CDR3 is CASSPLSGGGEAFF. In nucleotides, the CDR3 is TGTGCCAGCTCTCCACTCTCAGGGGGCGGTGAAGCTTTCTTT.

DNA for the CDR3: TGTGCCAGCAGAAAGGTAAATCAGCCCCAGCATTTT. Translation gives CASRKVNQPQHF. The chain couples TRBV28 to TRBJ1-5; unclear D gene. The V gene's germline CDR1 is MDHEN and CDR2 SYDVKM. The germline V and J ends were trimmed by 6 bases and 4 bases, with 7 bases remaining between them. The CDR3 has 12 amino acids. The full variable domain, with the rest looked up from reference TRBV28 and TRBJ1-5, is DVKVTQSSRYLVKRTGEKVFLECVQDMDHENMFWYRQDPGLGLRLIYFSYDVKMKEKGDIPEGYSVSREKKERFSLILESASTNQTSMYLCASRKVNQPQHFGDGTRLSIL.

The rearrangement uses TRBV27 and TRBJ2-4; 9 bases are shared with TRBD1. The CDR3 contains 14 residues. From germline, CDR1 is MNHEY and CDR2 SMNVEV (reference sequence). Trimming at V came to 5 bases and at J to 7 bases, leaving 6 bases not matched to a gene. The CDR3 region has the DNA TGTGCCAGCAGTACACGACAGGGGGGTAACATTCAGTACTTC. This encodes CASSTRQGGNIQYF.

This clone occurred many times. The V and J genes are TRBV28 and TRBJ1-3, with TRBD1 identical over 11 bases. The CDR3 length is 13 residues. Unmatched junction bases numbered 1, after V lost 6 bases and J lost 6 bases. CDR1 MDHEN and CDR2 SYDVKM come from the germline V gene. CDR3 DNA: TGTGCCAGCAGGGACAGGGGGCAAAACACCATATATTTT. It specifies CASRDRGQNTIYF.

The chain employs TRBV30 and TRBJ1-4, with 9 bases matching TRBD1. The CDR3 has 13 amino acids. V shed 3 bases and J 5 bases; nucleotides not matched to a gene: 1. Germline lookup yields CDR1 GTSNPN and CDR2 SVGIG (reference sequence). The CDR3 loop reads CAWSGQGNEKLFF. In DNA, the CDR3 is TGTGCCTGGAGCGGACAGGGGAATGAAAAACTGTTTTTT.

The chain is built from TRBV7-8 and TRBJ2-1; 8 nucleotides agree with TRBD2. CDR3 length: 16 amino acids. Germline lookup yields CDR1 SGHVS and CDR2 FQNEAQ. V gave up 4 bases and J gave up 0 bases; unmatched junction bases: 5. The CDR3: CASSSKSGSSYNEQFF. In nucleotides, the CDR3 is TGTGCCAGCAGCTCCAAAAGCGGGAGCTCCTACAATGAGCAGTTCTTC.

The chain couples TRBV4-1 to TRBJ2-7; the match to TRBD1 covers 7 bases. The CDR3 runs 14 residues. Germline assignment: CDR1 MGHRA and CDR2 YSYEKL. V dropped 4 bases and J dropped 2; count of bases not matched to a gene: 5. The CDR3 DNA sequence: TGCGCCAGCAGCCTACGACAGGGACCCTACGAGCAGTACTTC. Protein: CASSLRQGPYEQYF.